Each of the 8 T cell receptor beta chains below was sequenced from the same sample in a study of blood T cells in healthy people across ages (dated by TCRdb to about 2015). Library construction relied on 5' RACE. The sequencing machine was an Illumina HiSeq 2500. The second PCR ran for about 6 to 11 cycles and used a J-beta primer mix along with a sample-barcoded 5' primer. The public sequencing data were trimmed at Q25 with fastp and processed into clonotypes with MiXCR by TCRdb, which kept only in-frame beta chains. Duplicate CDR3 protein sequences are folded into a single record with the most common DNA and genes. In all, the sample holds about 1.5 million distinct CDR3 sequences, and approximately 43% of those were seen once. The ten top clones hold 4% of the sample. Material: blood. Receptor source: a woman under 30 in good health.

V and J are TRBV25-1 and TRBJ1-2; no clear D gene. V gave up 2 bases and J gave up 3 bases, with 7 bases separating them. The germline gives CDR1 MGHDK, CDR2 SYGVNS. This CDR3 is 13 amino acids long. The CDR3 loop is CASSEGNDYGYTF. CDR3 sequence (DNA): TGTGCCAGCAGTGAAGGGAACGACTATGGCTACACCTTC.

J is TRBJ1-1 and V is TRBV20-1; D uncertain. The CDR3 covers 12 residues. Germline V CDR1 and CDR2: DFQATT, SNEGSKA (reference sequence). The V and J ends lost 0 bases and 11 bases respectively, with 13 bases between them. CDR3 nucleotide sequence: TGCAGTGCTAGAGAAAAGGGTTCGGGGGCTTTCTTT. Translation gives CSAREKGSGAFF.

The gene calls are TRBV7-2 and TRBJ2-7, with D perhaps TRBD1 (6 bases). CDR3 length: 13 amino acids. CDR1 and CDR2 (germline): SGHTA, FQGNSA. Trimming removed 6 bases from V and 5 bases from J, with 14 bases in between. CDR3 in amino acids: CASSLTGLNEQYF. The CDR3 DNA is TGTGCCAGCAGTCTCACAGGGCTCAACGAGCAGTACTTC.

The genes are TRBV6-5 and TRBJ2-3; D gene uncertain. With 6 bases removed from V and 6 bases from J, the gap between germline ends came to 16 bases. This CDR3 region has 14 residues. Germline-derived CDR1 and CDR2 are MNHEY and SVGAGI. The DNA for the CDR3 is TGTGCCAGCAGGGCGCGGCAGTGGTGGGATACGCAGTATTTT. It is translated as CASRARQWWDTQYF.

This chain connects TRBV14 to TRBJ1-4, with D uncertain. The CDR3 extends over 14 amino acids. V dropped 1 base and J dropped 7 bases, with 10 bases sitting between them. Germline loops: CDR1 SGHDN, CDR2 FVKESK. The CDR3 region has the DNA TGTGCCAGCAGCCAAGTGAACAGTAGTGAAAAACTGTTTTTT. It translates to CASSQVNSSEKLFF.

About this clonotype: Mismatch with germline at one junction end may stem from a read error. This chain links TRBV18 with TRBJ1-2; D is undetermined. The CDR3 is made up of 15 amino acids. Germline CDR1 is KGHSH and CDR2 is LQKENI. The CDR3 DNA is TGTGCCAGCCCACCGACGCAGGCGTTGGGCTATGGCTACACCTTC. This translates into CASPPTQALGYGYTF.

The V and J genes are TRBV20-1 and TRBJ2-5, with D unclear. The germline V and J ends were trimmed by 1 base and 5 bases, with 8 bases remaining between them. Germline loops: CDR1 DFQATT, CDR2 SNEGSKA (reference sequence). CDR3 length: 12 residues. For the CDR3, the DNA is TGCAGTGCTAGAGTACCCCCGGAGACCCAGTACTTC. Translating gives CSARVPPETQYF.

The chain uses TRBV12-3 or TRBV12-4 and TRBJ2-1; 7 bases line up with TRBD1. The CDR3 sequence is 14 residues long. V lost 5 bases, J lost 10 bases, and 11 bases stayed unmatched. The DNA of the CDR3 is TGTGCCAGCAGTCGTAGGGACAGATCCTACGAGCAGTTCTTC. Translation: CASSRRDRSYEQFF.